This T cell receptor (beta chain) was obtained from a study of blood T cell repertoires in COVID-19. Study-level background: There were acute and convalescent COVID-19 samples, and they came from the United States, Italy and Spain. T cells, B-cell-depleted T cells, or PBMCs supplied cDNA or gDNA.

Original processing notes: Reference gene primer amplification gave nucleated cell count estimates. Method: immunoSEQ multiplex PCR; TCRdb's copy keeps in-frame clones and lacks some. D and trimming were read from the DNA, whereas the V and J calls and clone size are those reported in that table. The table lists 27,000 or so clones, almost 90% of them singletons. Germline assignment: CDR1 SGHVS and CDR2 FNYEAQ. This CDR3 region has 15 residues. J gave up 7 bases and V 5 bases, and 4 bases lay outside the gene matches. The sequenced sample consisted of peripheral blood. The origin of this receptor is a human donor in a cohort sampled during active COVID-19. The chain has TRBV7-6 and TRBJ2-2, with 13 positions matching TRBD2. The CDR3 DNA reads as TGTGCCAGCAGCACTAGCGGGGGGGCCGTCGGGGAGCTGTTTTTT. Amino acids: CASSTSGGAVGELFF.